Listed below are T cell receptor beta chains from one sample, sequenced in a study of regulatory T cells in long-lasting Graves disease. From the multiplex PCR reads, TCRdb called clonotypes with MiXCR, one entry per CDR3 protein. The sample includes around 500,000 distinct CDR3 sequences, less than 25% of them seen just once. The sample consisted of peripheral blood mononuclear cells (PBMCs), taken when the disease was refractory, from a patient treated with antithyroid drugs. The receptors originated from a female donor with Graves disease. The CDR3 runs from the conserved cysteine through the conserved F or W. The D gene is left open where the match is weak. Rows give clone size only sometimes, using once, few, many, or a class for an expanded clone.

few,TRBV5-8,20,TRBJ2-2,TRBD2,CASSKAGTSGRAGNTGELFF,TGTGCCAGCAGCAAAGCCGGGACTAGCGGGAGGGCCGGGAACACCGGGGAGCTGTTTTTT
many,TRBV6-1,12,TRBJ1-5,.,CASRAGVQPQHF,TGTGCCAGCAGAGCCGGGGTTCAGCCCCAGCATTTT
.,TRBV7-3,15,TRBJ2-5,.,CASSSGGGERETQYF,TGTGCCAGCAGTTCAGGAGGAGGGGAACGGGAGACCCAGTACTTC
many,TRBV29-1,15,TRBJ2-7,.,CSVEGVRGSADEQYF,TGCAGCGTTGAAGGAGTACGGGGTTCGGCTGACGAGCAGTACTTC
many,TRBV7-8,14,TRBJ1-4,.,CASSLDRLNEKLFF,TGTGCCAGCAGCTTAGACAGGTTGAATGAAAAACTGTTTTTT
many,TRBV6-1,15,TRBJ1-1,.,CASILHRAGAREAFF,TGTGCCAGCATCCTCCACCGGGCCGGGGCGCGTGAAGCTTTCTTT
.,TRBV10-3,13,TRBJ2-7,.,CAISESEGYEQYF,TGTGCCATCAGTGAGTCAGAGGGCTACGAGCAGTACTTC
many,TRBV28,14,TRBJ2-2,.,CASSFLLNTGELFF,TGTGCCAGCAGTTTTCTATTAAACACCGGGGAGCTGTTTTTT
few,TRBV19,13,TRBJ1-5,.,CASSESRVQPQHF,TGTGCCAGTAGCGAAAGTAGGGTTCAGCCCCAGCATTTT
.,TRBV4-1,14,TRBJ2-7,.,CASSRTESGYEQYF,TGCGCCAGCAGCCGTACAGAGTCGGGATACGAGCAGTACTTC
many,TRBV28,15,TRBJ1-5,.,CASSTRRYSNQPQHF,TGTGCCAGCAGTACGCGTCGGTATAGCAATCAGCCCCAGCATTTT
many,TRBV28,15,TRBJ1-6,.,CASSAMLRPNLPLHF,TGTGCCAGCAGTGCTATGCTGAGGCCCAACCTACCCCTCCACTTC
many,TRBV6-1,13,TRBJ2-7,.,CASSPGVVYEQYF,TGTGCCAGCAGCCCCGGAGTGGTCTACGAGCAGTACTTC
few,TRBV6-1,14,TRBJ2-5,.,CASSEDWYQETQYF,TGTGCCAGCAGTGAAGACTGGTACCAAGAGACCCAGTACTTC
many,TRBV2,14,TRBJ2-2,.,CASRLTSGPGELFF,TGTGCCAGCAGATTGACTAGTGGCCCCGGGGAGCTGTTTTTT
many,TRBV19,14,TRBJ2-7,TRBD1,CASSPTGGLYEQYF,TGTGCCAGTAGCCCGACAGGGGGCCTCTACGAGCAGTACTTC
few,TRBV19,14,TRBJ1-5,.,CASSIFGRPWPQHF,TGTGCCAGTAGTATATTCGGCAGGCCATGGCCCCAGCATTTT
many,TRBV11-2,14,TRBJ1-2,.,CASSEVRVGGGYTF,TGTGCCAGCAGCGAAGTGCGAGTGGGAGGCGGCTACACCTTC
.,TRBV19,15,TRBJ2-1,.,CASSIGTRTYNEQFF,TGTGCCAGTAGCATCGGGACTCGTACTTACAATGAGCAGTTCTTC
.,TRBV7-2,15,TRBJ2-2,.,CASSRGRPSTGELFF,TGTGCCAGCAGTCGTGGGAGACCGAGCACCGGGGAGCTGTTTTTT
.,TRBV6-4,13,TRBJ1-5,TRBD1,CAFGETGDQPQHF,TGTGCCTTTGGTGAGACAGGGGATCAGCCCCAGCATTTT
many,TRBV12-3/TRBV12-4,15,TRBJ2-2,TRBD1,CASRPGTGNTGELFF,TGTGCCAGCAGACCCGGGACAGGCAACACCGGGGAGCTGTTTTTT
few,TRBV27,14,TRBJ2-7,TRBD2,CASSFLAGVPEQYF,TGTGCCAGCAGTTTCCTCGCGGGGGTTCCCGAGCAGTACTTC
many,TRBV6-1,16,TRBJ1-6,TRBD1,CASTLSTGDYNSPLHF,TGTGCCAGCACCCTTTCGACAGGGGACTATAATTCACCCCTCCACTTT
few,TRBV20-1,15,TRBJ2-7,TRBD1,CSASPATGDPYEQYF,TGCAGTGCTAGTCCTGCCACAGGGGACCCCTACGAGCAGTACTTC
once,TRBV12-3/TRBV12-4,12,TRBJ1-3,.,CASSLYENTIYF,TGTGCCAGCAGTTTGTATGAGAACACCATATATTTT
many,TRBV6-2/TRBV6-3,13,TRBJ1-1,.,CASSYSLNTEAFF,TGTGCCAGCAGTTACTCGTTGAACACTGAAGCTTTCTTT
many,TRBV19,14,TRBJ1-1,.,CASSSPRTNTEAFF,TGTGCCAGTAGTTCGCCCAGGACAAACACTGAAGCTTTCTTT
many,TRBV6-1,15,TRBJ2-7,.,CASSEPLGGPYEQYF,TGTGCCAGCAGTGAACCCCTTGGGGGGCCCTACGAGCAGTACTTC
once,TRBV27,14,TRBJ1-1,TRBD1,CASSLSDRARSAFF,TGTGCCAGCAGTTTATCGGACAGGGCTAGGTCAGCTTTCTTT
many,TRBV20-1,13,TRBJ1-5,TRBD1,CSAQTGENQPQHF,TGCAGTGCCCAGACAGGGGAGAATCAGCCCCAGCATTTT
few,TRBV7-2,14,TRBJ1-2,.,CASSPLSANYGYTF,TGTGCCAGCAGCCCCCTGTCAGCTAACTATGGCTACACCTTC
few,TRBV27,14,TRBJ2-7,.,CASSFRSSTYEQYF,TGTGCCAGCAGTTTCAGGTCATCGACCTACGAGCAGTACTTC
many,TRBV7-2,18,TRBJ2-7,.,CASSLSLGLLGIRDEQYF,TGTGCCAGCAGCTTATCCCTCGGGTTACTCGGCATCCGGGACGAGCAGTACTTC
many,TRBV7-8,18,TRBJ2-2,.,CASTPNLRRGMNTGELFF,TGTGCCAGCACCCCTAACCTGAGGCGGGGAATGAACACCGGGGAGCTGTTTTTT
.,TRBV5-1,16,TRBJ2-2,.,CASSLALIGNTGELFF,TGCGCCAGCAGCTTGGCCCTGATAGGAAACACCGGGGAGCTGTTTTTT
.,TRBV5-6,16,TRBJ2-7,TRBD1,CASSPPGTGHTYEQYF,TGTGCCAGCAGCCCCCCCGGGACAGGGCATACCTACGAGCAGTACTTC
few,TRBV20-1,13,TRBJ2-4,TRBD1,CSAPGQGKNIQYF,TGCAGTGCCCCCGGACAGGGCAAAAACATTCAGTACTTC
many,TRBV6-1,11,TRBJ1-2,.,CASSGGRNYTF,TGTGCCAGCAGTGGGGGTCGGAACTACACCTTC
.,TRBV9,15,TRBJ1-6,TRBD1,CASSGGTGGNSPLHF,TGTGCCAGCAGCGGCGGGACAGGGGGCAATTCACCCCTCCACTTT
few,TRBV3-1,15,TRBJ2-4,.,CASSQGLLAKNIQYF,TGTGCCAGCAGCCAAGGCCTCCTAGCCAAAAACATTCAGTACTTC
few,TRBV4-2,11,TRBJ1-1,.,CASSQTNEAFF,TGTGCCAGCAGCCAAACTAATGAAGCTTTCTTT
.,TRBV7-3,17,TRBJ1-1,TRBD1,CASSLIRGGQVNTEAFF,TGTGCCAGCAGCTTAATCAGAGGGGGCCAGGTGAACACTGAAGCTTTCTTT
many,TRBV28,16,TRBJ2-7,TRBD2,CASSTLRLAGPYEQYF,TGTGCCAGCAGCACCCTCCGACTAGCGGGCCCCTACGAGCAGTACTTC
.,TRBV27,17,TRBJ2-3,TRBD2,CATQPGLAGGPADTQYF,TGTGCCACCCAGCCCGGGCTAGCGGGAGGTCCGGCAGATACGCAGTATTTT
many,TRBV6-1,18,TRBJ1-1,.,CASSRRRQLPARDTEAFF,TGTGCCAGCAGTAGGAGGAGACAGCTACCCGCGAGGGACACTGAAGCTTTCTTT
many,TRBV2,14,TRBJ1-1,.,CASRAGAQNTEAFF,TGTGCCAGCAGGGCGGGGGCCCAGAACACTGAAGCTTTCTTT
many,TRBV6-5,13,TRBJ2-5,.,CASSYSIRETQYF,TGTGCCAGCAGTTACTCGATAAGGGAGACCCAGTACTTC
few,TRBV7-3,15,TRBJ2-5,.,CASSPSDGEGETQYF,TGTGCCAGCAGCCCGTCGGACGGCGAAGGGGAGACCCAGTACTTC
few,TRBV29-1,12,TRBJ1-2,.,CSVRDGNYGYTF,TGCAGCGTTAGGGACGGGAACTATGGCTACACCTTC
.,TRBV3-1,15,TRBJ1-6,.,CASSQVSGKALALHF,TGTGCCAGCAGCCAAGTCTCAGGGAAGGCCCTAGCCCTCCACTTT
.,TRBV4-1,15,TRBJ1-1,TRBD1,CASSHATGGKSEAFF,TGCGCCAGCAGCCATGCGACAGGGGGAAAGTCTGAAGCTTTCTTT